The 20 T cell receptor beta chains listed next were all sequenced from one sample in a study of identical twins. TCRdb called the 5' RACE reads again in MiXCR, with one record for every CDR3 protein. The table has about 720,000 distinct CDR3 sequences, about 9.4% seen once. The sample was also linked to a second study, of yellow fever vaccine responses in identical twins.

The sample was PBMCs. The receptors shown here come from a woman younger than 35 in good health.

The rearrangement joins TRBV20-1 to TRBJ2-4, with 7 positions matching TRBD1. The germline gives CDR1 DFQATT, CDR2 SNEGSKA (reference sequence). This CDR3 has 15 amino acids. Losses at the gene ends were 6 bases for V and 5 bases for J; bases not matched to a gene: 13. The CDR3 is CSANHFDRVENIQYF. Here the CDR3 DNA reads TGCAGTGCCAATCATTTCGACAGGGTAGAAAACATTCAGTACTTC.

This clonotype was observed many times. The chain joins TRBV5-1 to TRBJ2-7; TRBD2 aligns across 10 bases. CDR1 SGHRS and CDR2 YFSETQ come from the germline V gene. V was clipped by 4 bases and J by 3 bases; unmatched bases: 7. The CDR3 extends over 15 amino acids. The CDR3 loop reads CASSDPPSGGYEQYF. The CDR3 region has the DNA TGCGCCAGCAGCGACCCGCCTAGCGGGGGCTACGAGCAGTACTTC. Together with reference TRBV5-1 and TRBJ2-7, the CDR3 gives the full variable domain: KAGVTQTPRYLIKTRGQQVTLSCSPISGHRSVSWYQQTPGQGLQFLFEYFSETQRNKGNFPGRFSGRQFSNSRSEMNVSTLELGDSALYLCASSDPPSGGYEQYFGPGTRLTVT.

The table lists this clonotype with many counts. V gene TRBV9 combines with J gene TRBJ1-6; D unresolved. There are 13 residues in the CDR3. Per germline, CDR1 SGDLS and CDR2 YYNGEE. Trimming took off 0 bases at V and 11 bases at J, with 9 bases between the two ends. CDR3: CASSVEADTPLHF. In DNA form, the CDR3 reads TGTGCCAGCAGCGTAGAGGCCGATACACCCCTCCACTTT.

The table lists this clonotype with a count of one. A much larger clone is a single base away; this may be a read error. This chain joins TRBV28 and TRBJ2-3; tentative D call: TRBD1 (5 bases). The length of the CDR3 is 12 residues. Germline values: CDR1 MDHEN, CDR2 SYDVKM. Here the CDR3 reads CASRKGPDTKYF. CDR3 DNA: TGTGCCAGCAGAAAGGGGCCAGATACGAAGTATTTT.

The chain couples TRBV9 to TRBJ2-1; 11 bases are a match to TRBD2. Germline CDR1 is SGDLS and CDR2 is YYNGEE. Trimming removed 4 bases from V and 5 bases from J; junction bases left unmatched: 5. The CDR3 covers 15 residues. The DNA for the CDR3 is TGTGCCAGCAGCAATCTACTAGCGGGGGACAATGAGCAGTTCTTC. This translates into CASSNLLAGDNEQFF.

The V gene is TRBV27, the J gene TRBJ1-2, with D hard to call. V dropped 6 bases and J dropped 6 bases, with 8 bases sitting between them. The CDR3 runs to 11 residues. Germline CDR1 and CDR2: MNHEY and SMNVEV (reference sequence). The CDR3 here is CASSSEDGYTF. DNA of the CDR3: TGTGCCAGCAGCTCGGAGGATGGCTACACCTTC.

Written as DNA, the CDR3 is TGCGCCAGCAGCTCGGGACAGGGGCCTGTCTACGAGCAGTACTTC. Encoded protein: CASSSGQGPVYEQYF. The chain has TRBV5-1 and TRBJ2-7; 10 bases are shared with TRBD1. The V gene's germline CDR1 is SGHRS and CDR2 YFSETQ. Trimming removed 3 bases from V and 3 bases from J; junction bases left unmatched: 6. The CDR3 is 15 residues long.

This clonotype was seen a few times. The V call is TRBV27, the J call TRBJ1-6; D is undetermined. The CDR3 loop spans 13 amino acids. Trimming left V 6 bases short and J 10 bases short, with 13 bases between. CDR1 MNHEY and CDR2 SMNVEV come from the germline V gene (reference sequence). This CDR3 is CASSPRVGSPLHF. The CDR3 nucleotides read TGTGCCAGCAGCCCGCGAGTGGGGTCACCCCTCCACTTT.

The CDR3 loop is CASSLVGPTGGYTF. In DNA form, the CDR3 reads TGTGCCAGCAGCTTAGTGGGCCCCACGGGTGGCTACACCTTC. The chain couples TRBV7-8 to TRBJ1-2; D gene unclear. Deletions cut 1 base from V and 7 bases from J, with 13 bases between. The CDR3 is made up of 14 amino acids. Germline loops: CDR1 SGHVS, CDR2 FQNEAQ.

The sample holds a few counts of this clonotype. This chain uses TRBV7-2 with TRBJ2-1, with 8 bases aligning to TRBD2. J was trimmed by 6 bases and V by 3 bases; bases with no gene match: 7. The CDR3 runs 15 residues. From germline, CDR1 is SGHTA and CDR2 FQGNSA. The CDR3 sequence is CASSLVRGGGNEQFF. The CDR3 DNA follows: TGTGCCAGCAGCTTGGTCCGGGGGGGCGGCAATGAGCAGTTCTTC.

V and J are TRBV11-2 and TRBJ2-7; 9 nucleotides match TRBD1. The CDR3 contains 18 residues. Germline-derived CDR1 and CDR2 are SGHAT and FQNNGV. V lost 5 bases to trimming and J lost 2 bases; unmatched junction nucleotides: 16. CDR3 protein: CASSLTGTGMSRPYEQYF. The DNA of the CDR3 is TGTGCCAGCAGCCTAACCGGGACAGGGATGTCAAGACCCTACGAGCAGTACTTC.

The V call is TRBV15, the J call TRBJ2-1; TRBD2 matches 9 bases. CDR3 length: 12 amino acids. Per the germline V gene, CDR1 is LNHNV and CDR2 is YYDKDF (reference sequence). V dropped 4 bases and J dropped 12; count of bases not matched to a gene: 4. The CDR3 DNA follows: TGTGCCACCAGCAAGGGACTAGCTTGGCAGTTCTTC. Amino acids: CATSKGLAWQFF. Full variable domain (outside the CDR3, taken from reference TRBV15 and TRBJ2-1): DAMVIQNPRYQVTQFGKPVTLSCSQTLNHNVMYWYQQKSSQAPKLLFHYYDKDFNNEADTPDNFQSRRPNTSFCFLDIRSPGLGDTAMYLCATSKGLAWQFFGPGTRLTVL.

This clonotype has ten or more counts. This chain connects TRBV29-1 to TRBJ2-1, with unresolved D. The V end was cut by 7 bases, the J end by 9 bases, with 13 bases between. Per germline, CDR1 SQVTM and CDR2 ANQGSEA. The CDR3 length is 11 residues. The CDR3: CSESLGSEQFF. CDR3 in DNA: TGCAGCGAGTCTTTGGGCAGTGAGCAGTTCTTC.

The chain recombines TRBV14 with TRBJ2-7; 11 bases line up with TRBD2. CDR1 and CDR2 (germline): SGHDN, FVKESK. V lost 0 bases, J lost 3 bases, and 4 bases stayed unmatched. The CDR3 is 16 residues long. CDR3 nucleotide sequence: TGTGCCAGCAGCCAAGATCCCGGGACTAGCGGCTACGAGCAGTACTTC. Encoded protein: CASSQDPGTSGYEQYF.

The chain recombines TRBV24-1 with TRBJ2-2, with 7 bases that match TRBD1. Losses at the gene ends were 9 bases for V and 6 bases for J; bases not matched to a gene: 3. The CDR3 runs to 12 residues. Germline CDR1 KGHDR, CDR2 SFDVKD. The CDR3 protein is CATGRGPGELFF. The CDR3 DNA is TGTGCCACCGGAAGGGGGCCCGGGGAGCTGTTTTTT.

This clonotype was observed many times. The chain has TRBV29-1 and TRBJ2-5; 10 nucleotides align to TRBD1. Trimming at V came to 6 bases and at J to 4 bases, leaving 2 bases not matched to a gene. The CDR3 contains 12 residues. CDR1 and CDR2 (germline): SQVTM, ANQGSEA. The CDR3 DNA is TGCAGCGTAGGGACAGGGGCAGAGACCCAGTACTTC. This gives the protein CSVGTGAETQYF.

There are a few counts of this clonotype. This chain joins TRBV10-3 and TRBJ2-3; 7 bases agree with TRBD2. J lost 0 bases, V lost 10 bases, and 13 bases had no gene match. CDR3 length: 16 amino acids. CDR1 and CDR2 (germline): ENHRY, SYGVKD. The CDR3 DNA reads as TGTGCCACCGCTCATCTAGCGGTATCTAGCACAGATACGCAGTATTTT. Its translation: CATAHLAVSSTDTQYF.

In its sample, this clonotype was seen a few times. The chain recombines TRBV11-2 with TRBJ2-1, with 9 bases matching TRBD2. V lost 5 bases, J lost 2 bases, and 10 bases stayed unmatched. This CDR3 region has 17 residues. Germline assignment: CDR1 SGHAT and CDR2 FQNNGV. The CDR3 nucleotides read TGTGCCAGCAGCCACACTAGCGGGTACGGCACCTACAATGAGCAGTTCTTC. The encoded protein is CASSHTSGYGTYNEQFF.

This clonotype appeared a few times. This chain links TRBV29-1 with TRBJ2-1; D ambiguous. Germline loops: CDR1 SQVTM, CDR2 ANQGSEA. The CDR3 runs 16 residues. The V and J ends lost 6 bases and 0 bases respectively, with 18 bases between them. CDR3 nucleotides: TGCAGCGTCGCTTTATTGACACTTAGCTCCTACAATGAGCAGTTCTTC. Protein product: CSVALLTLSSYNEQFF.

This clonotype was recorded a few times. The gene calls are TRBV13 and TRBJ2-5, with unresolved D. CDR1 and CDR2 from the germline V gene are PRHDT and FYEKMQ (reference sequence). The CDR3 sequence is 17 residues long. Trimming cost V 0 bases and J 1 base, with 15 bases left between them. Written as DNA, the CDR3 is TGTGCCAGCAGCTTAGGCGCTGCGGTTAGCCTCCAAGAGACCCAGTACTTC. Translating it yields CASSLGAAVSLQETQYF.